The TCR beta chain described here comes from a study of T cell changes during pregnancy in multiple sclerosis. Data came from immunoSEQ multiplex PCR; TCRdb stores just in-frame clones and leaves some out. In the table there are over 8,000 clones, 87% of which are singletons. CDR3 size: 13 residues. Trimming cost V 3 bases and J 4 bases, with 7 bases left between them. Germline-derived CDR1 and CDR2 are LNHDA and SQIVND (reference sequence). The sample was CD8+ T cells from peripheral blood mononuclear cells, taken in the first trimester of pregnancy. The clonotype comes from a female donor in good health, enrolled as a control in a pregnancy study. J is TRBJ1-5 and V is TRBV19; D is uncertain. In nucleotides, the CDR3 is TGTGCCAGTAGTATCGCCCAGAATCAGCCCCAGCATTTT. This sequence encodes CASSIAQNQPQHF.